The sequence of this T cell receptor (beta chain) was determined in a study of cytotoxic CD8 clonotypes in ibrutinib-treated CLL (dated by TCRdb to the early 2020s). Study-wide context: The cohort included more than 14 treatment-naive and fewer than 12 relapsed/refractory patients; around 18 were IGHV unmutated. Responses were partial in some 24 patients and complete in 2; after median about 5.5 years follow-up, roughly 14 stayed in remission and about twelve progressed. Response samples were taken after a median of 12 months on treatment, ranging from 6 to 36 months. On average, each sample had a few hundred thousand productive templates and about 89,000 productive rearrangements. Of the roughly 86 participants in the trial, roughly 25 had longitudinal samples available. Cryopreserved peripheral blood mononuclear cells were collected before treatment, at response, and at either disease progression or sustained remission. All remission and progressive disease samples were collected while patients were still receiving ibrutinib.

On this clone: Its antigen is still unknown. No much larger clone exists at a distance of one base, and base qualities are not known.

Results the study describes overall, beyond this receptor: Sampling times were not matched between sustained-remission and progressing patients, and lymph node repertoires were not studied. Public clonotypes were rare and either shrank or stayed stable during treatment, and the rise in clonality at ibrutinib response reflected expansion of private clonotypes. Clonality increased at ibrutinib response, stayed stable in sustained remission, and fell back toward baseline at progression. At baseline, clonality was higher than in age-matched healthy donors and showed a strong correlation with circulating CD8+ T-cell counts.

Reading the germline V gene gives CDR1 SGHAT and CDR2 FQNNGV. The CDR3 runs 12 amino acids, cysteine and phenylalanine included. Just the 36-base CDR3 DNA is kept, in frame starting at base 1. V sheds 3 bases and J sheds 6 bases, leaving 7 bases between their ends. Each clonotype received, on average, around 9.6x coverage in deep resolution sequencing performed on a MiSeq, where the target depth lay between 1 in 1 million and 1 in 200,000 T cells. The immunoSEQ hsTCRB Kit was used to generate the TCR beta libraries. Under the source paper's analysis protocol: The data were analyzed with ImmunoSEQ Analyzer and ImmunoSEQ Data Assistant, and V, D and J gene assignments followed IMGT definitions. Clonality, which ranges from 0 to 1, was calculated as one minus the normalized Shannon entropy of productive rearrangement frequencies. Only overrepresented clonotypes making up at least 0.05% of the repertoire of each patient were included in the public clonotype analysis. Approximately 13 age-matched healthy donor repertoires from immuneACCESS served as clonality controls. TCRdb took this table from immuneACCESS and kept in-frame rearrangements with V and J called. Such tables lack part of the clones; where checked against another copy, unresolved V genes explain under half of the gap, and the rest is unexplained. For V, J and clone size, that table is used; D and trimming come from the DNA. The sample yields fewer than 400,000 clones; approximately 67% were counted once. The ten largest account for 6% to 6.5% of the sample.

For TCR beta library preparation, approximately 1.8 micrograms of genomic DNA was extracted from cryopreserved PBMCs. Longitudinal blood samples from CLL patients on ibrutinib monotherapy were analyzed using high-throughput TCR beta sequencing. The patients took part in an open-label, single-center phase 2 trial of ibrutinib monotherapy. The material sequenced was PBMCs, taken after 36 months of ibrutinib treatment. This TCR was sampled from a human donor with chronic lymphocytic leukemia. The chain joins TRBV11-2 to TRBJ2-3, with no reliable assignment of the D segment. Read as DNA, the sequence is TGTGCCAGCAGCTTGGGGTGGGATACGCAGTATTTT. It codes for CASSLGWDTQYF. The CDR3 plus the reference TRBV11-2 and TRBJ2-3 genes for the other parts give the full variable domain: EAGVAQSPRYKIIEKRQSVAFWCNPISGHATLYWYQQILGQGPKLLIQFQNNGVVDDSQLPKDRFSAERLKGVDSTLKIQPAKLEDSAVYLCASSLGWDTQYFGPGTRLTVL.